This T cell receptor beta chain was obtained from a study of blood T cell repertoires in COVID-19. Across the study: Acute-phase and convalescent COVID-19 samples originated in the United States, Italy and Spain. T cells, B-cell-depleted T cells, or PBMCs supplied cDNA or gDNA.

Authors' data handling: From reference gene primer amplification, estimates of nucleated cell counts were derived. Data came from immunoSEQ multiplex PCR; TCRdb stores just in-frame clones and leaves some out. The DNA gave D and trimming, while V, J and clone size come from that table. Here the sample spans about 120,000 clones, more than 75% being singletons. This clone has more than one count but fewer than ten. Germline V gives CDR1 SGHDN, CDR2 FVKESK. The V and J ends lost 4 bases and 6 bases respectively, with 25 bases between them. The CDR3 is made up of 18 amino acids. The TCR was taken from a human donor in a cohort sampled during active COVID-19. The V call is TRBV14, the J call TRBJ2-1, with a possible D match to TRBD2 (6 bases). Sequencing used peripheral blood. The CDR3 DNA sequence: TGTGCCAGCAGCCCCTATGGGGGTAGCGGCTCTTGGGGCAATGAGCAGTTCTTC. It is translated as CASSPYGGSGSWGNEQFF.